This T cell receptor beta chain was observed in a study of PD-1 blockade in classical Hodgkin lymphoma. The V gene's germline CDR1 is LGHNA and CDR2 YNFKEQ. The CDR3 sequence is 16 residues long. With 1 base removed from V and 4 bases from J, the gap between germline ends came to 13 bases. The protocol was immunoSEQ multiplex PCR, while the TCRdb copy is restricted to in-frame clones and leaves out a portion. Of about 9,000 clones in the sample, more than 75% were seen once. Time point given: cycle 4 day 1 (C4D1), after 6 weeks of nivolumab. Every patient was affected by relapse after autologous stem cell transplantation, while exposure to brentuximab vedotin was not uniform.

The input for sequencing was peripheral blood mononuclear cells (PBMCs), taken before the fourth cycle of nivolumab. The V call is TRBV4-2, the J call TRBJ2-2; TRBD1 or TRBD2 may be the D gene (6 bases each). The source of this sequence is a human donor with classical Hodgkin lymphoma. The CDR3, as DNA: TGTGCCAGCAGCCAAGGGAGGGGGGCAGGCACCGGGGAGCTGTTTTTT. It translates to CASSQGRGAGTGELFF.